This T cell receptor (beta chain) derives from a study of T cells after yellow fever vaccination. V lost 3 bases, J lost 5 bases, and 4 bases stayed unmatched. Per germline, CDR1 SGHTA and CDR2 FQGNSA. The CDR3 sequence is 14 residues long. This clonotype was observed many times. 5'RACE template switching produced TCR cDNA carrying a universal primer site and UMIs. MiXCR, applied by TCRdb to the 5' RACE reads, yields one record per CDR3 protein. This sample has a few hundred thousand distinct CDR3 sequences, with about 3.7% found just once. Sample: PBMCs, taken 15 days after the yellow fever booster vaccination. This sequence originates from a man in his late teens or twenties who received the YFV17D yellow fever vaccine. V usage is TRBV7-2 and J usage is TRBJ2-5; 9 nucleotides line up with TRBD2. CDR3 loop: CASSFRGGGETQYF. The CDR3 nucleotides are TGTGCCAGCAGCTTTCGCGGGGGGGGGGAGACCCAGTACTTC.